The next 4 T cell receptor beta chains were all read from a single sample in a study of response to subunit inactivated influenza vaccine. TCRdb redid the calling of the RT-PCR reads with MiXCR, one entry per CDR3 protein. This sample has approximately 530,000 distinct CDR3 sequences, with 13% found just once. Source: PBMCs from blood, taken 45 days after vaccination. These receptor sequences come from a man aged 50-60 years who received an inactivated influenza vaccine.

V usage is TRBV10-3 and J usage is TRBJ2-5; 7 bases are a match to TRBD2. CDR3 length equals 16 residues. The ends lost 0 bases at V and 4 bases at J; junction bases unmatched: 8. Germline loops: CDR1 ENHRY, CDR2 SYGVKD. The CDR3 protein is CAISESAAPGGETQYF. CDR3 nucleotides: TGTGCCATCAGTGAGTCGGCGGCCCCGGGGGGAGAGACCCAGTACTTC.

This sequence joins TRBV2 and TRBJ2-3; TRBD2 is a possible D gene (6 bases). The V end was cut by 0 bases, the J end by 6 bases, with 13 bases between. The CDR3 has 15 residues. In germline, CDR1 is SNHLY, CDR2 FYNNEI. The CDR3, as DNA: TGTGCCAGCAGTGAAGCGCTTGGGGGACTGGATACGCAGTATTTT. Translation gives CASSEALGGLDTQYF.

This rearrangement joins TRBV5-1 to TRBJ2-3, with D hard to call. V was cut by 0 bases and J by 2 bases, with 16 bases left in between. The CDR3 runs 17 residues. CDR1 and CDR2 (germline): SGHRS, YFSETQ. The CDR3 protein is CASSLDLSAVFTDTQYF. CDR3 nucleotide sequence: TGCGCCAGCAGCTTGGACTTGAGCGCCGTATTCACAGATACGCAGTATTTT.

This sequence joins TRBV21-1 and TRBJ2-7; the DNA was not compared with TRBD2, the D call given in the table. TRBV21-1 is noted as a pseudogene. The CDR3 runs to 15 residues. The CDR3, as DNA: TGTGCCAGCAGCCGGACTAGCGGACCTCTCTACGAGCAGTACTTC. Protein sequence: CASSRTSGPLYEQYF.